These 27 T cell receptor beta chains came from one sample sequenced in a study of blood T cell repertoires in COVID-19. Using immunoSEQ multiplex PCR, the repertoire was profiled, and TCRdb retains in-frame clones only, with some absent. The repertoire includes roughly 210,000 clones, around 90% of them detected once, and less than 2% sits in the top ten. Sample: peripheral blood. These receptors were collected from a man between 65 and 85 years old with acute or convalescent COVID-19.

The J gene is TRBJ2-5, the V gene TRBV28; 11 bases align to TRBD1. Trimming took 2 bases from V and 4 from J; bases not matched to a gene: 6. This CDR3 contains 16 residues. Germline V CDR1 and CDR2: MDHEN, SYDVKM. The CDR3 nucleotides are TGTGCCAGCAGTTTAAGGACAGGGGGCGGAGGAGAGACCCAGTACTTC. Translated: CASSLRTGGGGETQYF. Looking up the rest from reference TRBV28 and TRBJ2-5 gives the full variable domain: DVKVTQSSRYLVKRTGEKVFLECVQDMDHENMFWYRQDPGLGLRLIYFSYDVKMKEKGDIPEGYSVSREKKERFSLILESASTNQTSMYLCASSLRTGGGGETQYFGPGTRLLVL.

V is TRBV4-1 and J is TRBJ1-2; the match to TRBD1 covers 9 bases. This CDR3 region has 17 residues. Per the germline V gene, CDR1 is MGHRA and CDR2 is YSYEKL. Trimming removed 0 bases from V and 5 bases from J; junction bases left unmatched: 10. CDR3 in DNA: TGCGCCAGCAGCCAAGATGGTGAAGGACAGGGGCTGTATGGCTACACCTTC. It yields the protein CASSQDGEGQGLYGYTF.

This clone turned up a few times. V usage is TRBV19 and J usage is TRBJ2-7; no reliable D call. The CDR3 extends over 13 amino acids. Trimming pared 5 bases from V and 1 base from J, leaving 9 bases between. Germline CDR1 reads LNHDA; CDR2 reads SQIVND (reference sequence). The chain's CDR3 is CASSPSRSYEQYF. The CDR3 region has the DNA TGTGCCAGTAGTCCGTCGAGGTCCTACGAGCAGTACTTC.

V is TRBV3-1 (or the pseudogene TRBV3-2) and J is TRBJ1-1; D gene uncertain. CDR1 and CDR2 from the germline V gene are LGHDT and YNNKEL (reference sequence). This CDR3 has 12 amino acids. V gave up 1 base and J gave up 7 bases, with 7 bases separating them. The CDR3 loop is CASSQAVNEAFF. The CDR3 DNA reads TGTGCCAGCAGCCAAGCTGTAAATGAAGCTTTCTTT.

The J gene is TRBJ1-4, the V gene TRBV18; no clear D. The CDR3 length is 13 residues. In germline, CDR1 is KGHSH, CDR2 LQKENI. V shed 2 bases and J shed 8 bases, with 9 bases lying between them. The CDR3 DNA reads TGTGCCAGCTCACCAAGCCGGGAGGAAAAACTGTTTTTT. Its translation is CASSPSREEKLFF.

The chain joins TRBV14 to TRBJ2-2, with 11 bases identical to TRBD1. Germline loops: CDR1 SGHDN, CDR2 FVKESK. The CDR3 runs 17 residues. V dropped 2 bases and J dropped 6; count of bases not matched to a gene: 8. DNA for the CDR3: TGTGCCAGCAGCCAAACCGGGACAGGGGGGTTTGCCGGGGAGCTGTTTTTT. This encodes CASSQTGTGGFAGELFF.

The J gene is TRBJ2-1, the V gene TRBV5-1, with D unclear. V shed 0 bases and J shed 6 bases, with 7 bases lying between them. CDR1 SGHRS and CDR2 YFSETQ come from the germline V gene. The CDR3 sequence is 13 residues long. DNA for the CDR3: TGCGCCAGCAGCTTGGGACGGAGCAATGAGCAGTTCTTC. Translated: CASSLGRSNEQFF.

V usage is TRBV30 and J usage is TRBJ2-7, with TRBD2 as a possible D gene (6 bases). V lost 5 bases and J 7 bases, leaving 18 bases between the germline ends. The CDR3 length is 13 residues. Germline CDR1 is GTSNPN and CDR2 is SVGIG (reference sequence). CDR3 protein: CAWGGVRIGEQYF. CDR3 DNA: TGTGCCTGGGGCGGGGTGAGGATAGGGGAGCAGTACTTC.

Concerning this clone itself: A junction end diverges from the germline sequence, so it may reflect a read error. The gene calls are TRBV18 and TRBJ1-4; D unresolved. Per the germline V gene, CDR1 is KGHSH and CDR2 is LQKENI. This CDR3 has 13 amino acids. The CDR3 bases are TGTGCCAGCTCATTGGTGACTAGTGAAAAACTGTTTTTT. Its protein product is CASSLVTSEKLFF.

The sample holds one count of this clone. Here the CDR3 reads CASSVTAGGSEQFF. The CDR3 DNA sequence: TGCGCCAGCAGCGTAACGGCGGGGGGGAGTGAGCAGTTCTTC. This rearrangement joins TRBV5-1 to TRBJ2-1; TRBD2 matches at 9 bases. With 4 bases clipped from V and 9 bases from J, the junction kept 8 bases outside the gene matches. Germline values: CDR1 SGHRS, CDR2 YFSETQ. CDR3 size: 14 residues.

This clone has just one count. This sequence joins TRBV19 and TRBJ2-1; D ambiguous. The germline gives CDR1 LNHDA, CDR2 SQIVND (reference sequence). The V end was cut by 7 bases, the J end by 0 bases, with 22 bases between. The CDR3 is made up of 18 amino acids. CDR3 DNA: TGTGCCAGTATGTACCCCTACCGATTGCGGAACTCCTACAATGAGCAGTTCTTC. This codes for CASMYPYRLRNSYNEQFF.

V usage is TRBV19 and J usage is TRBJ2-3, with TRBD2 matching over 11 bases. The ends lost 1 base at V and 6 bases at J; junction bases unmatched: 6. Germline CDR1 reads LNHDA; CDR2 reads SQIVND (reference sequence). The CDR3 loop spans 16 amino acids. The CDR3 DNA reads as TGTGCCAGTAGTATAGCCACGGCTAGCGGGAGGGATACGCAGTATTTT. This encodes CASSIATASGRDTQYF.

The chain couples TRBV27 to TRBJ1-2, with 8 bases lining up with TRBD1. Germline CDR1 is MNHEY and CDR2 is SMNVEV (reference sequence). The CDR3 spans 15 residues. The trim removed 5 bases at V and 6 bases at J, leaving 11 bases unmatched. Here the CDR3 DNA reads TGTGCCAGCAGTGCTTGGGACAGGCTTACAAATGGCTACACCTTC. Protein product: CASSAWDRLTNGYTF.

The DNA of the CDR3 is TGCGCCAGCAGTGGCTCCTCTTGGGAGACCCAGTACTTC. This encodes CASSGSSWETQYF. The rearrangement uses TRBV5-1 and TRBJ2-5; D not certain. The CDR3 loop spans 13 amino acids. Germline CDR1 and CDR2: SGHRS and YFSETQ. Trimming took off 5 bases at V and 5 bases at J, with 13 bases between the two ends.

This clone was recorded only once. The J gene is TRBJ1-3, the V gene TRBV18; D perhaps matches TRBD1 (5 bases). V was shortened by 5 bases and J by 0 bases, with 14 bases between the two germline ends. The CDR3 runs to 16 residues. Germline assignment: CDR1 KGHSH and CDR2 LQKENI. The CDR3 DNA reads TGTGCCAGCTCATCTACAGGCCTATCCTCTGGAAACACCATATATTTT. The encoded protein is CASSSTGLSSGNTIYF. The variable domain in full, with the rest retrieved from reference TRBV18 and TRBJ1-3, is NAGVMQNPRHLVRRRGQEARLRCSPMKGHSHVYWYRQLPEEGLKFMVYLQKENIIDESGMPKERFSAEFPKEGPSILRIQQVVRGDSAAYFCASSSTGLSSGNTIYFGEGSWLTVV.

The CDR3 DNA reads as TGCGCCAGCAGCTCCAGGGGGAATGGAGATAACACAGATACGCAGTATTTT. Encoded protein: CASSSRGNGDNTDTQYF. The chain couples TRBV5-1 to TRBJ2-3; 7 bases are a match to TRBD1. V gave up 3 bases and J gave up 2 bases; unmatched junction bases: 12. Germline assignment: CDR1 SGHRS and CDR2 YFSETQ. The CDR3 has 17 residues.

The rearrangement links TRBV21-1 to TRBJ1-3; the table's D call, TRBD1, was not checked against the DNA. TRBV21-1 corresponds to a pseudogene. CDR3 size: 16 residues. The CDR3 here is CASSKVRGGSGNTIYF. Here the CDR3 DNA reads TGTGCCAGCAGCAAAGTAAGAGGGGGCTCAGGAAACACCATATATTTT.

This sequence joins TRBV7-2 and TRBJ2-7; 11 bases fit TRBD2. Germline loops: CDR1 SGHTA, CDR2 FQGNSA. V lost 2 bases, J lost 5 bases, and 8 bases stayed unmatched. This CDR3 comprises 16 residues. CDR3 protein: CASSLTVAGGWNEQYF. The DNA for the CDR3 is TGTGCCAGCAGCTTAACGGTAGCGGGAGGGTGGAACGAGCAGTACTTC.

For the CDR3, the DNA is TGTGCCAGCAGCCCCGTTCTTTTAGGGGTTGGCTACACCTTC. This sequence encodes CASSPVLLGVGYTF. The chain carries TRBV7-9 and TRBJ1-2; D may be TRBD1 (5 bases). Trimming took off 5 bases at V and 7 bases at J, with 17 bases between the two ends. This CDR3 has 14 residues. The germline gives CDR1 SEHNR, CDR2 FQNEAQ (reference sequence). Variable domain in full (rest from reference TRBV7-9 and TRBJ1-2): DTGVSQNPRHKITKRGQNVTFRCDPISEHNRLYWYRQTLGQGPEFLTYFQNEAQLEKSRLLSDRFSAERPKGSFSTLEIQRTEQGDSAMYLCASSPVLLGVGYTFGSGTRLTVV.

The rearrangement uses TRBV24-1 and TRBJ2-1, with 12 bases that match TRBD2. CDR3 length: 18 amino acids. The V gene end was trimmed by 0 bases and the J gene end by 1 base; junction bases not matched to a gene: 3. In germline, CDR1 is KGHDR, CDR2 SFDVKD. In DNA, the CDR3 is TGTGCCACCAGTGATTTGCAAGGGACTAGCGGGTCCTACAATGAGCAGTTCTTC. Encoded protein: CATSDLQGTSGSYNEQFF.

The rearrangement links TRBV28 to TRBJ1-5, with TRBD1 as a possible D gene (5 bases). The V gene lost 6 bases and the J gene lost 0 bases, with 18 bases spanning the gap. Germline V gene sequence: CDR1 MDHEN, CDR2 SYDVKM. The CDR3 covers 17 residues. The CDR3 here is CASSLTPYRFSNQPQHF. The CDR3 DNA reads as TGTGCCAGCAGCCTTACCCCATACAGGTTTAGCAATCAGCCCCAGCATTTT.

V gene TRBV5-6 combines with J gene TRBJ1-1; 7 bases match TRBD1. Trimming removed 3 bases from V and 4 bases from J; junction bases left unmatched: 3. Per germline, CDR1 SGHDT and CDR2 YYEEEE. The CDR3 covers 13 residues. The CDR3 coding sequence is TGTGCCAGCAGCTCAGGGGGATTCACTGAAGCTTTCTTT. Encoded protein: CASSSGGFTEAFF. Together with reference TRBV5-6 and TRBJ1-1, the CDR3 gives the full variable domain: DAGVTQSPTHLIKTRGQQVTLRCSPKSGHDTVSWYQQALGQGPQFIFQYYEEEERQRGNFPDRFSGHQFPNYSSELNVNALLLGDSALYLCASSSGGFTEAFFGQGTRLTVV.

The chain is built from TRBV7-9 and TRBJ1-5; D uncertain. This CDR3 has 14 amino acids. Germline V lookup: CDR1 SEHNR, CDR2 FQNEAQ (reference sequence). Trimming pared 5 bases from V and 7 bases from J, leaving 15 bases between. This CDR3 reads CASSPGVADQPQHF. CDR3 nucleotide sequence: TGTGCCAGCAGCCCAGGAGTAGCGGACCAGCCCCAGCATTTT.

The chain is built from TRBV12-5 and TRBJ2-3; TRBD2 agrees at 7 bases. With V trimmed by 6 bases and J by 3 bases, 3 bases remained unmatched. CDR1 and CDR2 (germline): LGHNT, FRNRAP. The length of the CDR3 is 13 residues. The CDR3 here is CASGWGGTDTQYF. In DNA form, the CDR3 reads TGTGCTAGTGGCTGGGGGGGAACAGATACGCAGTATTTT. Filled out from reference TRBV12-5 and TRBJ2-3, the complete variable domain reads DARVTQTPRHKVTEMGQEVTMRCQPILGHNTVFWYRQTMMQGLELLAYFRNRAPLDDSGMPKDRFSAEMPDATLATLKIQPSEPRDSAVYFCASGWGGTDTQYFGPGTRLTVL.

This clone was observed many times. This chain uses TRBV19 with TRBJ2-3; 12 bases are shared with TRBD2. This CDR3 is 19 amino acids long. The V and J ends lost 6 bases and 0 bases, in that order; junction bases with no gene match: 13. Germline CDR1 is LNHDA and CDR2 is SQIVND (reference sequence). The CDR3 DNA sequence: TGTGCCAGTAGCCCGTGGCTAGCGGGAGGGCCCTCGAGCACAGATACGCAGTATTTT. Translated, it gives CASSPWLAGGPSSTDTQYF.

This rearrangement joins TRBV5-1 to TRBJ1-2, with 7 bases identical to TRBD1. Germline-derived CDR1 and CDR2 are SGHRS and YFSETQ. Trimming at V came to 5 bases and at J to 4 bases, leaving 11 bases not matched to a gene. This CDR3 is 15 amino acids long. The CDR3 here is CASRFDRAVSYGYTF. CDR3 bases: TGCGCCAGCAGATTCGACAGGGCAGTATCCTATGGCTACACCTTC.

V gene TRBV29-1 combines with J gene TRBJ2-7, with 8 bases identical to TRBD1. The CDR3 is made up of 14 amino acids. Germline V lookup: CDR1 SQVTM, CDR2 ANQGSEA. V dropped 6 bases and J dropped 1; count of bases not matched to a gene: 8. DNA for the CDR3: TGCAGCGTGAGGGACAGGACTGATTCCTACGAGCAGTACTTC. Its translation: CSVRDRTDSYEQYF.